This TCR beta chain was sequenced for a study of shared clonotypes between healthy human individuals. Study information: Aged between 18 and 49, the donors were a couple of women and three men.

The germline CDR1 and CDR2 sequences are SGDLS and YYNGEE. The CDR3 length is 15 residues. J gave up 1 base and V 4 bases, and 2 bases lay outside the gene matches. Only in-frame clones appear in the TCRdb table, and some are missing; sequencing was by immunoSEQ multiplex PCR. In the table there are approximately 1,500,000 clones, about 98% of which are singletons. Sample: naive CD4+ T cells sorted from blood. Subset specified: CD45RA+ positively selected. This sequence joins TRBV9 and TRBJ2-3; TRBD2 matches 11 bases. This sequence originates from a young man in good health. The CDR3 nucleotides read TGTGCCAGCAGCCTACTAGCGGGAGGCACAGATACGCAGTATTTT. It codes for CASSLLAGGTDTQYF.